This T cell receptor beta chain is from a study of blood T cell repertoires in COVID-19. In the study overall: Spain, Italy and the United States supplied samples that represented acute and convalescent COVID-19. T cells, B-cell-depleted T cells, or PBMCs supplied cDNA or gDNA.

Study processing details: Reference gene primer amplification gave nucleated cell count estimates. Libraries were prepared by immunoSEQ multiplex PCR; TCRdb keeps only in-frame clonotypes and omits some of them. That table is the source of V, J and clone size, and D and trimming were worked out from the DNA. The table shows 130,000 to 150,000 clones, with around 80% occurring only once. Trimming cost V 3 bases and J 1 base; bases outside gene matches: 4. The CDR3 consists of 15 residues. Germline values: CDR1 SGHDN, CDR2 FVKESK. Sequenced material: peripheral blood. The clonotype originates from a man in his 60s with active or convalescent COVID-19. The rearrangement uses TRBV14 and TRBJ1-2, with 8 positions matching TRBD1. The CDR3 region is CASSHQGAHNYGYTF. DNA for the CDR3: TGTGCCAGCAGCCACCAGGGGGCCCATAACTATGGCTACACCTTC.